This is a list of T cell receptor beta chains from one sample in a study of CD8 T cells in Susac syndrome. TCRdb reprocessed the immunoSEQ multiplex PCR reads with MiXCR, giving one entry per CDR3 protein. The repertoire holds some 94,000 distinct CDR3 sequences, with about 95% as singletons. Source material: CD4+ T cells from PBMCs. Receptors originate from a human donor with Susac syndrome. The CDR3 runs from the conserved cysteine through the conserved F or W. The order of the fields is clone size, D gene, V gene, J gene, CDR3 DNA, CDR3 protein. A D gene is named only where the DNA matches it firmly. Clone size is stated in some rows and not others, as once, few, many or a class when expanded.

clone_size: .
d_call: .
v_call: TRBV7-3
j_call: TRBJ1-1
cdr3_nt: TGTGCCAGCAGCCTATCGCCATCTCGACAGGCCACTGAAGCTTTCTTT
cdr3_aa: CASSLSPSRQATEAFF

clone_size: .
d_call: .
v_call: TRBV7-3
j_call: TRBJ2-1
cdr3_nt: TGTGCCAGCAGCTTTACGGGGGACAATGAGCAGTTCTTC
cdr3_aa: CASSFTGDNEQFF

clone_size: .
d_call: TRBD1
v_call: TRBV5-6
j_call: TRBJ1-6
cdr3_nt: TGTGCCAGCAGCTCCCCGGACAGGGGCGAGTCACCCCTCCACTTT
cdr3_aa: CASSSPDRGESPLHF

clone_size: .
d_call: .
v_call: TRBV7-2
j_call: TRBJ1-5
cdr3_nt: TGTGCCAGCAGCGACCAGGGTTCACGGCCCCAGCATTTT
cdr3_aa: CASSDQGSRPQHF

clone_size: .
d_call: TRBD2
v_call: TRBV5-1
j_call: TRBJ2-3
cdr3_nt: TGCGCCAGCAGCTTAAAACTAGCGGGTACGGCGGATACGCAGTATTTT
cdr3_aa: CASSLKLAGTADTQYF

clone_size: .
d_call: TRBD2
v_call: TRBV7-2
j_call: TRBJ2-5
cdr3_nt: TGTGCCAGCAGCCAGCAGCGGGGGGGACAAGAGACCCAGTACTTC
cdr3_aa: CASSQQRGGQETQYF

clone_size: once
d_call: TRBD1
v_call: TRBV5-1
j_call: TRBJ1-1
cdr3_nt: TGCGCCAGCAGCTCCACGACAGGGGTGAACACTGAAGCTTTCTTT
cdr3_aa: CASSSTTGVNTEAFF

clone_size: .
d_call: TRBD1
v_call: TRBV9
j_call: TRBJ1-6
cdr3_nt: TGTGCCAGCAGCGTAACGGGACAGAATTCACCCCTCCACTTT
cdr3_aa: CASSVTGQNSPLHF

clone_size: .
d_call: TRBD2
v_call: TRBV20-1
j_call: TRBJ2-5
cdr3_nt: TGCAGTGCTAGAGGCTGGTTAGCGGGATCTCAAGAGACCCAGTACTTC
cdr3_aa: CSARGWLAGSQETQYF

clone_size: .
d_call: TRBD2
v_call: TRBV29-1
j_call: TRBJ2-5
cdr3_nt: TGCAGCGTTGTCAGCGGGGGGGCCCGTGCGGAGACCCAGTACTTC
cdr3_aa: CSVVSGGARAETQYF

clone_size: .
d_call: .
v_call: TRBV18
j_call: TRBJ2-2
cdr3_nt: TGTGCCAGCTCACCCGCGGTCGCGAACACCGGGGAGCTGTTTTTT
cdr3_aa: CASSPAVANTGELFF

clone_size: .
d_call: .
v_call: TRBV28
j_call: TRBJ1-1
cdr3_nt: TGTGCCAGCAAGGGGAACACTGAAGCTTTCTTT
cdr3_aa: CASKGNTEAFF

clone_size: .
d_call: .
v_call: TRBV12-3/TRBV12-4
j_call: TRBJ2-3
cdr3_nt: TGTGCCAGCAGTTTACGGGGACTGGGTACGCAGTATTTT
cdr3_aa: CASSLRGLGTQYF

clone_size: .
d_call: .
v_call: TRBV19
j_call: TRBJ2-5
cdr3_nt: TGTGCCAGTAGTATGGGTATACAAGAGACCCAGTACTTC
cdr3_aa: CASSMGIQETQYF

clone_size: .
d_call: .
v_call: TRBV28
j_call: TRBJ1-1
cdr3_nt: TGTGCCAGCACCCTTGGGGGGGGCCGAGCTTTCTTT
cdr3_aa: CASTLGGGRAFF

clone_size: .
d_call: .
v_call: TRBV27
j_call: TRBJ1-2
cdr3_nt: TGTGCCAGCAAAAACTATGGCTACACCTTC
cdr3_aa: CASKNYGYTF

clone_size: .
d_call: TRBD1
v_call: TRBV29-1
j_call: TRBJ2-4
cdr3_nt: TGCAGCGTTGAACTCAGGGGGCCCAAAAACATTCAGTACTTC
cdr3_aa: CSVELRGPKNIQYF

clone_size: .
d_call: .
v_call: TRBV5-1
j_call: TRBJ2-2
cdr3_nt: TGCGCCAGCAGGTTGGGATCGTTGACCGGGGAGCTGTTTTTT
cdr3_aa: CASRLGSLTGELFF

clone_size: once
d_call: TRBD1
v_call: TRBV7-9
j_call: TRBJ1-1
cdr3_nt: TGTGCCAGCAGCGTCGACAGGGTGACTGAAGCTTTCTTT
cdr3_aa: CASSVDRVTEAFF

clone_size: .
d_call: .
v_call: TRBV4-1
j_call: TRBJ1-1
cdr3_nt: TGCGCCAGCAGCCATCCCGCCCGCAGGGGAATGAACACTGAAGCTTTCTTT
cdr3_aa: CASSHPARRGMNTEAFF

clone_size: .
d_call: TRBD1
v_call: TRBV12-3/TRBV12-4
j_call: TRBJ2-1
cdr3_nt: TGTGCCAGCAGAGCCACAGGGGGTTTCTACAATGAGCAGTTCTTC
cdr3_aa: CASRATGGFYNEQFF

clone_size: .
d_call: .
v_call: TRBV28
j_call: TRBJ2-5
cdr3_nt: TGTGCCAGCAGTTTGCCTAGTCGCTGGGAGACCCAGTACTTC
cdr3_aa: CASSLPSRWETQYF

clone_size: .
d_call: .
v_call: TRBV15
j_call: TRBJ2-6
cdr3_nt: TGTGCCACCAGCAGAGTACAGGGCTCTGGGGCCAACGTCCTGACTTTC
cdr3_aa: CATSRVQGSGANVLTF

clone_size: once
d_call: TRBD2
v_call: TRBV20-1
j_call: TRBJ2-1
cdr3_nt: TGCAGTGCTAGCTTACTAGCGGGGGGGCCAGGTGAGCAGTTCTTC
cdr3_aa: CSASLLAGGPGEQFF

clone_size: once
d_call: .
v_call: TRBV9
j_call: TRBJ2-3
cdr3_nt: TGTGCCAGCAGCGTAGTAGGGGGGGCTACAGATACGCAGTATTTT
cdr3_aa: CASSVVGGATDTQYF

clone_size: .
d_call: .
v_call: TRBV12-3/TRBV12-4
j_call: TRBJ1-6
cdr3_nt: TGTGCCAGCAGTTTGGTTCGTAACTCACCCCTCCACTTT
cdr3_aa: CASSLVRNSPLHF

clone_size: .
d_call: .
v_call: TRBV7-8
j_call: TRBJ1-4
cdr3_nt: TGTGCCAGCAGCCCGCGACGGGACGGAACAACTAATGAAAAACTGTTTTTT
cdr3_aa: CASSPRRDGTTNEKLFF

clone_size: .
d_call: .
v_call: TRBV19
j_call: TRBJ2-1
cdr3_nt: TGTGCCAGTAGTATTCGGCAAATCTACAATGAGCAGTTCTTC
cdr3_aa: CASSIRQIYNEQFF

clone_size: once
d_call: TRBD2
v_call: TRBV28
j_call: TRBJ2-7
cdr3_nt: TGTGCCAGCAACACACCGGGACTAGACTACGAGCAGTACTTC
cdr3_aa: CASNTPGLDYEQYF

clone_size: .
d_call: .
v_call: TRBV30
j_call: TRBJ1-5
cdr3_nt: TGTGCCTGGAGGGCCGACAGTAAGCCCCAGCATTTT
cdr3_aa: CAWRADSKPQHF

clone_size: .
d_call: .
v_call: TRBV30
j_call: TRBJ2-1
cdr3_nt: TGTGCCTGGAGTGCAGGGGGGGAAGCGGATGAGCAGTTCTTC
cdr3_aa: CAWSAGGEADEQFF

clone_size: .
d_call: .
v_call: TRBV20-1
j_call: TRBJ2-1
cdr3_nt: TGCAGTGCTCCCCTCCCGGGCCAGGGCAACGAGCAGTTCTTC
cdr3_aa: CSAPLPGQGNEQFF

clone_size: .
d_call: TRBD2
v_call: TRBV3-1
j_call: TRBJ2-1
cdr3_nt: TGTGCCAGCAGCCTAGCGGGAAATGAGCAGTTCTTC
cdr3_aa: CASSLAGNEQFF

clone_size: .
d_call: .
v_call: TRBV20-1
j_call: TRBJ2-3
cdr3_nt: TGCAGTGCCCCCGGGACAGCGGGAACAGATACGCAGTATTTT
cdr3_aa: CSAPGTAGTDTQYF

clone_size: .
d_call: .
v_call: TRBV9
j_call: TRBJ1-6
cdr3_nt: TGTGCCAGCAGCCCTCGCGACGTCTATAATTCACCCCTCCACTTT
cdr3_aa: CASSPRDVYNSPLHF

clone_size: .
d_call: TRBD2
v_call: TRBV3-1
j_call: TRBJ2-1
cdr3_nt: TGTGCCAGCAGCCACGCCGGACTAGCGGGGGTCTACAATGAGCAGTTCTTC
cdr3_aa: CASSHAGLAGVYNEQFF

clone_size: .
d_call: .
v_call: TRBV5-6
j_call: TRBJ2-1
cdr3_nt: TGTGCCAGCAGCTCTTCTAGCGTTTCCTACAATGAGCAGTTCTTC
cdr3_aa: CASSSSSVSYNEQFF

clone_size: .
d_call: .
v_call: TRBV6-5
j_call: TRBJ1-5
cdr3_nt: TGTGCCAGCAGTCCCGTGGACAGAAGCAATCAGCCCCAGCATTTT
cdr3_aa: CASSPVDRSNQPQHF

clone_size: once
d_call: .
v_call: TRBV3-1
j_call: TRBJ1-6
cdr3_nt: TGTGCCAGCACTCTAAGGGGATCCTATAATTCACCCCTCCACTTT
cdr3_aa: CASTLRGSYNSPLHF

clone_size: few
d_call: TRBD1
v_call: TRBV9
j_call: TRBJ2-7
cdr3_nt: TGTGCCAGCAGTGTGGGACAGGGCGGCTACGAGCAGTACTTC
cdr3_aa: CASSVGQGGYEQYF

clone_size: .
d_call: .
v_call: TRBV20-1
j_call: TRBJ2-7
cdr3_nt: TGCAGTGCTAGAGAAACGGCCTCCTACGAGCAGTACTTC
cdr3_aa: CSARETASYEQYF

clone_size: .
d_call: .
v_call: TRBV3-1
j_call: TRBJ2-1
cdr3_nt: TGTGCCAGCAGCCTCACAGTTACTGAGCAGTTCTTC
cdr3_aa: CASSLTVTEQFF

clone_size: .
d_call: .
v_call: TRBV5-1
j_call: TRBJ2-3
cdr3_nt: TGCGCCAGCAGCTTGGAGGGGCCAAGCACAGATACGCAGTATTTT
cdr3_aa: CASSLEGPSTDTQYF

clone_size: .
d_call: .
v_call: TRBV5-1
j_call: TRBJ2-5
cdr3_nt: TGCGCCAGCAGCCCAGGACACGGATTACAAGAGACCCAGTACTTC
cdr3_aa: CASSPGHGLQETQYF

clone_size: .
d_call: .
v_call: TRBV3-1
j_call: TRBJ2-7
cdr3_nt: TGTGCCAGCAGCCAAGAGGCGGTAACCTACGAGCAGTACTTC
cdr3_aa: CASSQEAVTYEQYF

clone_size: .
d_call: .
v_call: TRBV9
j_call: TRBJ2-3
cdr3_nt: TGTGCCAGCAGCGTAGTGGGCAGGGAGGATACGCAGTATTTT
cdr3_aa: CASSVVGREDTQYF

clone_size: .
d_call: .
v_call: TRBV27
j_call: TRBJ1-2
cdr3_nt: TGTGCCAGCAGTCCCAGACAGATTTTGGGCGGCTACACCTTC
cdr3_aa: CASSPRQILGGYTF

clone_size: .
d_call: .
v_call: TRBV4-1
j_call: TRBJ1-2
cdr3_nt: TGCGCCAGCAGCCAAGACCCGGCGGGGAGCTATGGCTACACCTTC
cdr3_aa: CASSQDPAGSYGYTF

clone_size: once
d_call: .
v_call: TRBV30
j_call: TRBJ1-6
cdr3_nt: TGTGCCTGGAGTGTACTGGGGACGGCTAATAATTCACCCCTCCACTTT
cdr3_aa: CAWSVLGTANNSPLHF

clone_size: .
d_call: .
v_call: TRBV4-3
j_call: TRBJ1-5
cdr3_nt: TGCGCCAGCAGCCAGGACAGCTCCAATCAGCCCCAGCATTTT
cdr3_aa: CASSQDSSNQPQHF

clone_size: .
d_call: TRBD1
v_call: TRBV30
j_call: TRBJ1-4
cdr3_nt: TGTGCCTGTTCCCGGGACAGTAATGAAAAACTGTTTTTT
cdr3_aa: CACSRDSNEKLFF

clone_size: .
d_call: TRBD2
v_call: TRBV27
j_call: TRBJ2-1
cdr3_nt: TGTGCCAGCACCGAATTAGCGGGGGGGCTCAATGAGCAGTTCTTC
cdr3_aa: CASTELAGGLNEQFF

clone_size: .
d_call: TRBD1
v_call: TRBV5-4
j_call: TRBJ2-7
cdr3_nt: TGTGCCAGCAGTCTGCGGCCGACAGGGGTCTCCTACGAGCAGTACTTC
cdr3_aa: CASSLRPTGVSYEQYF

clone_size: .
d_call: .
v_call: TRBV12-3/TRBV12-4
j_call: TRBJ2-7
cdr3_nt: TGTGCCAGCAGTCCAAGGGCCGGCCTTATTGAGCAGTACTTC
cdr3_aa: CASSPRAGLIEQYF

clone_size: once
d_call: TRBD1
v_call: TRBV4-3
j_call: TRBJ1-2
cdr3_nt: TGCGCCAGCAGCCAAGAAGGGGGGACAGGGGACTTTAACTATGGCTACACCTTC
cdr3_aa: CASSQEGGTGDFNYGYTF